These T cell receptor beta chains were read from a single sample in a study of response to subunit inactivated influenza vaccine. TCRdb re-analysed the RT-PCR reads in MiXCR, keeping a single row per CDR3 protein. Of 450,000 to 500,000 distinct CDR3 sequences in the sample, over 9.5% were seen once. The sequencing here drew on PBMCs from blood, taken around seven weeks after vaccination. The receptors shown here come from a man aged 45-60 years who received an inactivated influenza vaccine. Both conserved end residues are trimmed from each CDR3. A D gene is named only where the DNA matches it firmly.

v_gene	j_gene	d_gene	CDR3aa
TRBV29-1	TRBJ1-1	NA	SVDRNTEAF
TRBV7-9	TRBJ1-2	NA	ASSLDDSFYGYT
TRBV4-2	TRBJ1-1	TRBD1	ASSQVWTGGDTEAF
TRBV12-3/TRBV12-4	TRBJ1-2	NA	ASSARTGTNYGYT
TRBV12-3/TRBV12-4	TRBJ1-3	NA	ASSLEYSGNTIY
TRBV12-3/TRBV12-4	TRBJ2-1	NA	ASRSFRREPGDNEQF
TRBV20-1	TRBJ2-7	NA	SATLSYVGEQY
TRBV4-3	TRBJ1-5	NA	ASSQDVVKSNQPQH
TRBV12-3/TRBV12-4	TRBJ2-1	NA	ASSSGTVYNEQF
TRBV27	TRBJ2-6	NA	ASARGTSGANVLT